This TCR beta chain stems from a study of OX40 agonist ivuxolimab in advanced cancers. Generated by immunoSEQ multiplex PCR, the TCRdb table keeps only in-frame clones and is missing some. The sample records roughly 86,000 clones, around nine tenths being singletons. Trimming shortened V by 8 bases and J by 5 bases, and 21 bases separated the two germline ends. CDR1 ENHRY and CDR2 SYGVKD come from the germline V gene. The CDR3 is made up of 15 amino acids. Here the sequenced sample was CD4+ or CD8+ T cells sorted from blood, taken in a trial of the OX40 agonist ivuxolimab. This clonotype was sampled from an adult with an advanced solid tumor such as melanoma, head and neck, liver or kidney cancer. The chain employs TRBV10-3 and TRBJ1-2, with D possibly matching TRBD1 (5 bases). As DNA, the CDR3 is TGTGCCATCTCAGTTTCTTCGACAGAGACTTATGGCTACACCTTC. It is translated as CAISVSSTETYGYTF.